A selection of T cell receptor beta chains follows, all from one sample in a study of blood T cell repertoires in COVID-19. Sequencing used immunoSEQ multiplex PCR; TCRdb keeps in-frame clones, though not all of them. The sample carries around 230,000 clones, just over 85% recorded once. The specimen was peripheral blood. These receptor sequences come from a man aged 25 to 45 who had recovered from COVID-19. CDR3s include the opening cysteine and the closing phenylalanine or tryptophan. The D gene is left open where the match is weak. Size values are once, few and many counts, or a class for expanded clones, and some rows have none.

J gene,clone size,D gene,V gene,CDR3 protein,CDR3 DNA
TRBJ2-5,.,.,TRBV5-1,CASSGPGRPETQYF,TGCGCCAGTTCCGGCCCAGGAAGGCCAGAGACCCAGTACTTC
TRBJ1-1,.,TRBD1,TRBV15,CATSRPVQGRNTEAFF,TGTGCCACCAGCAGACCCGTACAGGGGCGGAACACTGAAGCTTTCTTT
TRBJ2-3,.,.,TRBV5-1,CASSPGGFVSSTDTQYF,TGCGCCAGCAGCCCGGGCGGGTTTGTTTCTAGCACAGATACGCAGTATTTT
TRBJ2-1,.,.,TRBV5-4,CASSLVGSYNEQFF,TGTGCCAGCAGCTTGGTCGGCTCCTACAATGAGCAGTTCTTC
TRBJ2-1,.,.,TRBV7-9,CASPPRGESYNEQFF,TGTGCCAGCCCCCCCCGGGGAGAGTCCTACAATGAGCAGTTCTTC
TRBJ1-2,.,TRBD1,TRBV15,CATSRAPGDSFFDYGYTF,TGTGCCACCAGCAGAGCGCCTGGGGACAGCTTTTTCGACTATGGCTACACCTTC
TRBJ2-7,few,.,TRBV6-5,CASSYSGSYEQYF,TGTGCCAGCAGTTACTCCGGCTCCTACGAGCAGTACTTC
TRBJ2-2,.,TRBD1,TRBV19,CASSIGTGPTGELFF,TGTGCCAGTAGTATCGGGACAGGGCCCACCGGGGAGCTGTTTTTT
TRBJ1-2,.,TRBD1,TRBV6-5,CASSPQGTYGYTF,TGTGCCAGCAGCCCACAGGGGACCTATGGCTACACCTTC
TRBJ2-1,.,TRBD2,TRBV29-1,CSVDGTSGARSYNEQFF,TGCAGCGTTGATGGGACTAGCGGGGCGCGGTCCTACAATGAGCAGTTCTTC
TRBJ1-4,many,.,TRBV4-1,CASSQGAGSANEKLFF,TGCGCCAGCAGCCAGGGGGCTGGGTCGGCTAATGAAAAACTGTTTTTT
TRBJ2-2,.,.,TRBV5-1,CASIDVRVGNTGELFF,TGCGCCAGCATAGACGTCAGGGTGGGGAACACCGGGGAGCTGTTTTTT
TRBJ1-1,.,TRBD1,TRBV6-1,CASSETGWANTEAFF,TGTGCCAGCAGTGAGACAGGGTGGGCGAACACTGAAGCTTTCTTT
TRBJ2-3,once,TRBD1,TRBV6-2/TRBV6-3,CASSRDRATDTQYF,TGTGCCAGCAGTAGGGACAGGGCGACAGATACGCAGTATTTT
TRBJ2-5,.,TRBD2,TRBV5-1,CASSLGLAGGWGETQYF,TGCGCCAGCAGCTTGGGGCTAGCGGGGGGCTGGGGCGAGACCCAGTACTTC
TRBJ2-2,.,.,TRBV12-3/TRBV12-4,CASIRGPGELFF,TGTGCCAGCATCAGAGGGCCCGGGGAGCTGTTTTTT
TRBJ2-3,.,.,TRBV15,CATSRDNSGRSEARDTQYF,TGTGCCACCAGCAGAGATAATTCAGGGAGGTCCGAAGCGAGAGATACGCAGTATTTT
TRBJ2-3,.,TRBD2,TRBV18,CASSLSGDTDTQYF,TGTGCCAGCTCACTTAGCGGGGACACAGATACGCAGTATTTT
TRBJ2-2,.,TRBD1,TRBV5-4,CASSRRQGVRTGELFF,TGTGCCAGCAGCCGGAGACAGGGGGTGCGGACCGGGGAGCTGTTTTTT
TRBJ2-5,.,TRBD2,TRBV19,CASSTTEGTSGGETQYF,TGTGCCAGTAGTACCACCGAAGGGACTAGCGGGGGGGAGACCCAGTACTTC
TRBJ1-1,.,TRBD1,TRBV5-1,CASSTGQGADTEAFF,TGCGCCAGCAGCACCGGACAGGGGGCGGACACTGAAGCTTTCTTT
TRBJ1-3,.,TRBD1,TRBV11-2,CASSVTGTGVGNTIYF,TGTGCCAGCAGCGTGACCGGGACAGGGGTGGGAAACACCATATATTTT
TRBJ1-5,few,.,TRBV5-8,CASSLGQPNQPQHF,TGTGCCAGCAGCTTGGGACAGCCTAATCAGCCCCAGCATTTT
TRBJ1-2,.,TRBD1,TRBV27,CASRWTGTGNYGYTF,TGTGCCAGCAGATGGACCGGGACAGGGAACTATGGCTACACCTTC
TRBJ2-1,.,.,TRBV5-1,CASSLERIQDEQFF,TGCGCCAGCAGCTTGGAAAGGATACAGGATGAGCAGTTCTTC
TRBJ2-5,.,TRBD2,TRBV9,CASSVAVGGGQETQYF,TGTGCCAGCAGCGTAGCTGTGGGCGGGGGCCAAGAGACCCAGTACTTC
TRBJ1-2,.,.,TRBV27,CASSLAGQREGYTF,TGTGCCAGCAGTTTGGCAGGGCAACGGGAGGGCTACACCTTC
TRBJ2-2,.,.,TRBV29-1,CSVGQRNTGELFF,TGCAGCGTTGGACAGCGAAACACCGGGGAGCTGTTTTTT
TRBJ1-2,.,TRBD1,TRBV24-1,CATSTAGGVGYTF,TGTGCCACCTCTACAGCAGGGGGCGTAGGCTACACCTTC
TRBJ2-7,.,.,TRBV29-1,CSVVTLGVHEQYF,TGCAGCGTTGTGACTCTTGGAGTCCACGAGCAGTACTTC
TRBJ2-7,.,TRBD2,TRBV7-2,CASIRTSGGFSYEQYF,TGTGCCAGCATCAGGACTAGCGGGGGGTTTTCCTACGAGCAGTACTTC
TRBJ2-1,.,.,TRBV18,CASSPNMNRDEQFF,TGTGCCAGCTCACCAAATATGAACAGGGATGAGCAGTTCTTC
TRBJ2-5,.,.,TRBV6-5,CASSYSEEETQYF,TGTGCCAGCAGTTACTCGGAGGAGGAGACCCAGTACTTC
TRBJ2-5,.,TRBD2,TRBV18,CASSPPSGGGRETQYF,TGTGCCAGCTCACCCCCATCCGGGGGGGGGAGGGAGACCCAGTACTTC
TRBJ2-7,.,TRBD1,TRBV11-2,CASSLDHRDRGWYEQYF,TGTGCCAGCAGCTTAGACCACCGGGACAGGGGGTGGTACGAGCAGTACTTC
TRBJ2-7,.,.,TRBV11-2,CASSSTDYLEYF,TGTGCCAGCAGCTCGACTGATTATCTAGAGTACTTC
TRBJ2-1,.,.,TRBV12-5,CASAALSYNEQFF,TGTGCTAGTGCCGCACTTTCCTACAATGAGCAGTTCTTC
TRBJ1-5,.,.,TRBV19,CASSIGEGGSNQPQHF,TGTGCCAGTAGTATAGGGGAGGGAGGGAGCAATCAGCCCCAGCATTTT
TRBJ2-6,.,TRBD1,TRBV7-6,CASSPIWTGGSVLTF,TGTGCCAGCAGCCCAATTTGGACAGGCGGTTCCGTCCTGACTTTC
TRBJ2-7,.,TRBD1,TRBV28,CASSLPPGGNYEQYF,TGTGCCAGCAGTTTACCCCCAGGGGGTAACTACGAGCAGTACTTC
TRBJ1-1,.,.,TRBV30,CAWSPPGGPLNTEAFF,TGTGCCTGGTCCCCCCCCGGGGGTCCCCTGAACACTGAAGCTTTCTTT
TRBJ2-7,.,TRBD1,TRBV5-1,CASSTGQGATYEQYF,TGCGCCAGCAGCACGGGACAGGGGGCGACCTACGAGCAGTACTTC
TRBJ2-7,.,TRBD1,TRBV5-6,CASSLVIDRGPSYEQYF,TGTGCCAGCAGCTTGGTTATCGACAGGGGCCCCTCCTACGAGCAGTACTTC
TRBJ2-4,.,TRBD2,TRBV7-8,CASSLGGTRRSLLAKNIQYF,TGTGCCAGCAGCTTAGGGGGGACTAGGCGCTCCTTATTAGCCAAAAACATTCAGTACTTC
TRBJ1-1,.,TRBD1,TRBV6-1,CASSDGTGTGGEAFF,TGTGCCAGCAGTGATGGGACCGGGACAGGGGGTGAAGCTTTCTTT
TRBJ2-1,few,.,TRBV19,CASSPGTQYNEQFF,TGTGCCAGTAGTCCTGGGACTCAATACAATGAGCAGTTCTTC
TRBJ1-5,once,.,TRBV3-1/TRBV3-2,CASSLRGGQPQHF,TGTGCCAGCAGCTTGAGAGGGGGTCAGCCCCAGCATTTT
TRBJ1-6,.,TRBD1,TRBV9,CASSRGQDNSPLHF,TGTGCCAGCAGCCGGGGACAGGATAATTCACCCCTCCACTTT
TRBJ1-5,.,TRBD1,TRBV5-1,CASSRTGDQPQHF,TGCGCCAGCAGCCGGACAGGGGATCAGCCCCAGCATTTT
TRBJ1-6,.,.,TRBV11-2,CASSLYGQGASPLHF,TGTGCCAGCAGCTTGTACGGTCAGGGCGCTTCACCCCTCCACTTT
TRBJ1-4,.,.,TRBV14,CASSPFTATNEKLFF,TGTGCCAGCAGCCCATTCACGGCAACTAATGAAAAACTGTTTTTT
TRBJ1-3,once,.,TRBV5-4,CASSFDGGPGNTIYF,TGTGCCAGCAGCTTTGACGGAGGACCTGGAAACACCATATATTTT
TRBJ1-2,.,TRBD1,TRBV10-3,CAISPTGDRGHGYTF,TGTGCCATCAGCCCGACGGGGGACAGGGGACATGGCTACACCTTC
TRBJ2-1,.,.,TRBV19,CATLYNRDSSWGEQFF,TGTGCCACCTTATATAACCGGGACTCGTCTTGGGGTGAGCAGTTCTTC